A selection of T cell receptor beta chains follows, all from one sample in a study of PD-1 blockade in classical Hodgkin lymphoma. The repertoire was sequenced with immunoSEQ multiplex PCR; TCRdb's copy has only in-frame clones and lacks some. Of roughly 150,000 clones in the sample, under 85% were seen once. The input for sequencing was peripheral blood mononuclear cells (PBMCs), taken before the second cycle of nivolumab. Receptors were obtained from a human donor with classical Hodgkin lymphoma. CDR3s include the opening cysteine and the closing phenylalanine or tryptophan. A D gene is named only where the DNA matches it firmly. Only part of the rows carry a size: once, few, many, or a class if the clone is expanded.

J gene,V gene,D gene,clone size,CDR3 protein,CDR3 DNA
TRBJ1-3,TRBV6-1,.,.,CASPEIIGNTIYF,TGTGCCTCCCCAGAAATTATTGGAAACACCATATATTTT
TRBJ2-1,TRBV7-9,.,.,CASSLRAHNEQFF,TGTGCCAGCAGCCTTAGGGCCCACAATGAGCAGTTCTTC
TRBJ2-1,TRBV28,.,many,CASSTGGSYNEQFF,TGTGCCAGCAGTACGGGCGGTTCCTACAATGAGCAGTTCTTC
TRBJ2-7,TRBV18,TRBD2,once,CASSPRRELVEQYF,TGTGCCAGCTCACCACGGCGGGAGCTCGTCGAGCAGTACTTC
TRBJ1-2,TRBV7-6,.,.,CASSWDKSYGYTF,TGCGCCAGCAGCTGGGACAAGTCCTATGGCTACACCTTC
TRBJ1-2,TRBV28,TRBD1,.,CASSRDRPNYGYTF,TGTGCCAGTAGCCGGGACAGGCCGAACTATGGCTACACCTTC
TRBJ2-3,TRBV4-2,TRBD2,.,CASSPLAGLGGDTQYF,TGTGCCAGCAGCCCGCTAGCGGGACTCGGGGGAGATACGCAGTATTTT
TRBJ1-2,TRBV6-5,.,few,CASSYGGHYGYTF,TGTGCCAGCAGTTATGGGGGGCACTATGGCTACACCTTC
TRBJ1-1,TRBV7-8,.,.,CASSLGRVNTEAFF,TGTGCCAGCAGCTTGGGACGGGTGAACACTGAAGCTTTCTTT
TRBJ2-3,TRBV19,.,.,CAGRYSHSGVYTQYF,TGTGCCGGGAGGTACTCTCATTCGGGAGTCTATACGCAGTATTTT
TRBJ2-1,TRBV18,TRBD2,.,CASSPRSGGVTYNEQFF,TGTGCCAGCTCACCACGGTCGGGGGGGGTGACCTACAATGAGCAGTTCTTC
TRBJ1-3,TRBV7-9,.,.,CASSRTMTSGNTIYF,TGTGCCAGCAGCCGGACAATGACCTCTGGAAACACCATATATTTT
TRBJ1-2,TRBV29-1,.,.,CSVGLSGTYGYTF,TGCAGCGTTGGTTTGTCAGGGACCTATGGCTACACCTTC
TRBJ2-3,TRBV7-2,.,.,CASSSVGLRGSQYF,TGTGCCAGCAGCTCGGTAGGGCTAAGGGGTTCGCAGTATTTT
TRBJ2-7,TRBV14,TRBD2,.,CASSTLAGGAYEQYF,TGTGCCAGCAGCACACTAGCGGGAGGGGCCTACGAGCAGTACTTC
TRBJ1-2,TRBV7-2,.,once,CASSFQGRTNYGYTF,TGTGCCAGCAGCTTCCAGGGCCGAACTAACTATGGCTACACCTTC
TRBJ2-7,TRBV7-6,.,.,CASSLGVLYEQYF,TGTGCCAGCAGCTTAGGTGTGCTATACGAGCAGTACTTC
TRBJ1-5,TRBV2,.,.,CASRTMQDQPQHF,TGTGCCAGCAGGACCATGCAAGATCAGCCCCAGCATTTT
TRBJ1-1,TRBV11-2,.,.,CASSHTYTEAFF,TGTGCCAGCAGCCACACTTACACGGAAGCTTTCTTT
TRBJ1-1,TRBV23-1,.,once,CASSPYRDSNTEAFF,TGCGCCAGCAGCCCATACAGGGACTCGAACACTGAAGCTTTCTTT
TRBJ1-1,TRBV19,TRBD1,.,CASTTAGQGNTEAFF,TGTGCCAGTACCACAGCCGGACAGGGGAACACTGAAGCTTTCTTT
TRBJ1-2,TRBV7-2,.,.,CASSSRGANYGYTF,TGTGCCAGCAGCTCTCGGGGAGCTAACTATGGCTACACCTTC
TRBJ2-3,TRBV20-1,.,few,CSAPGTNTQYF,TGCAGTGCCCCCGGCACCAATACGCAGTATTTT
TRBJ2-5,TRBV4-2,.,.,CASSQDIMARETQYF,TGTGCCAGCAGCCAAGATATTATGGCCCGGGAGACCCAGTACTTC
TRBJ2-4,TRBV28,TRBD1,.,CASRGQGVNIQYF,TGTGCCAGCAGGGGTCAGGGGGTGAACATTCAGTACTTC
TRBJ2-7,TRBV4-2,TRBD2,.,CASSQGRASGGYEQYF,TGTGCCAGCAGCCAGGGAAGGGCTAGCGGGGGCTACGAGCAGTACTTC
TRBJ2-7,TRBV9,.,.,CASSVGYEQYF,TGTGCCAGCAGCGTAGGCTACGAGCAGTACTTC
TRBJ1-5,TRBV21-1,.,few,CASSKGTDSNQPQHF,TGTGCCAGCAGCAAAGGAACAGATAGCAATCAGCCCCAGCATTTT
TRBJ1-5,TRBV19,TRBD1,.,CASSVRTGGLAQPQHF,TGTGCCAGTAGTGTAAGGACAGGAGGCCTCGCTCAGCCCCAGCATTTT
TRBJ1-5,TRBV6-5,.,.,CASSYSPGIQPQHF,TGTGCCAGCAGTTACTCTCCAGGGATTCAGCCCCAGCATTTT
TRBJ2-5,TRBV20-1,.,.,CSAYQETQYF,TGCAGTGCGTATCAAGAGACCCAGTACTTC
TRBJ2-7,TRBV25-1,TRBD1,.,CASSPDRGLNEQYF,TGTGCCAGCAGTCCAGACAGGGGGCTTAACGAGCAGTACTTC
TRBJ2-5,TRBV9,.,.,CASSVGQGWETQYF,TGTGCCAGCAGCGTAGGTCAGGGGTGGGAGACCCAGTACTTC
TRBJ2-7,TRBV5-5,TRBD2,.,CASSQDMGLAVEGEQYF,TGTGCCAGCAGCCAAGATATGGGACTAGCGGTTGAGGGGGAGCAGTACTTC
TRBJ2-5,TRBV9,TRBD2,.,CASSHTSGRTETQYF,TGTGCCAGCAGCCATACTAGCGGGAGGACGGAGACCCAGTACTTC
TRBJ1-2,TRBV5-6,.,.,CASSPRVFGYTF,TGTGCCAGCAGCCCCCGGGTTTTTGGCTACACCTTC
TRBJ2-1,TRBV5-1,.,.,CASPDSPGVRNEQFF,TGCGCCAGCCCAGACAGTCCGGGTGTCCGCAATGAGCAGTTCTTC
TRBJ1-4,TRBV28,.,many,CASSSPTGYNEKLFF,TGTGCCAGCAGCTCCCCCACAGGATATAATGAAAAACTGTTTTTT
TRBJ2-2,TRBV7-2,.,.,CASSLEGIGGTGELFF,TGTGCCAGCAGCTTAGAGGGGATCGGCGGGACCGGGGAGCTGTTTTTT
TRBJ1-5,TRBV6-6,TRBD1,.,CASSRTGDRSQPQHF,TGTGCCAGCAGCAGGACAGGGGATCGGAGTCAGCCCCAGCATTTT
TRBJ2-1,TRBV6-6,.,.,CASSSRGSEQFF,TGTGCCAGCAGTAGCAGGGGTTCTGAGCAGTTCTTC
TRBJ2-2,TRBV4-1,TRBD2,.,CASSQGRLAGPAGELFF,TGCGCCAGCAGCCAGGGTAGACTAGCGGGGCCGGCCGGGGAGCTGTTTTTT
TRBJ2-3,TRBV10-3,TRBD2,.,CATQNNPGTSGPGTDTQYF,TGTGCCACCCAGAACAACCCGGGGACTAGCGGACCGGGCACAGATACGCAGTATTTT
TRBJ2-1,TRBV5-1,.,once,CASSLANEQFF,TGCGCCAGCAGCTTGGCCAATGAGCAGTTCTTC
TRBJ1-1,TRBV6-5,.,.,CASSYSGGRRNTEAFF,TGTGCCAGCAGTTACTCGGGGGGGCGGAGGAACACTGAAGCTTTCTTT
TRBJ2-3,TRBV9,TRBD2,.,CASSVGGGIDTQYF,TGTGCCAGCAGCGTCGGGGGGGGAATAGATACGCAGTATTTT
TRBJ1-1,TRBV11-1,.,few,CASSFPGPTEAFF,TGTGCCAGCAGCTTTCCAGGCCCCACTGAAGCTTTCTTT
TRBJ2-1,TRBV11-2,TRBD2,.,CASSLRLAGLYNEQFF,TGTGCCAGCAGCCTCCGACTAGCGGGGCTATACAATGAGCAGTTCTTC
TRBJ1-4,TRBV7-2,.,.,CASSLDRGTNEKLFF,TGTGCCAGCAGCTTAGATCGGGGAACTAATGAAAAACTGTTTTTT
TRBJ2-7,TRBV6-5,TRBD2,.,CASSYLFDSGAYF,TGTGCCAGCAGTTACCTCTTCGATAGCGGGGCGTACTTC
TRBJ2-5,TRBV30,.,.,CAWRIQETQYF,TGTGCCTGGAGGATACAAGAGACCCAGTACTTC
TRBJ2-3,TRBV5-8,.,once,CASSLMGRASTDTQYF,TGTGCCAGCAGCTTGATGGGCAGGGCGAGCACAGATACGCAGTATTTT
TRBJ2-1,TRBV7-2,TRBD2,.,CASSLTSGSVYNEQFF,TGTGCCAGCAGCTTGACTAGCGGGAGTGTTTACAATGAGCAGTTCTTC
TRBJ1-2,TRBV6-6,TRBD1,.,CASSYNRGDYGYTF,TGTGCCAGCAGTTATAACAGGGGGGACTATGGCTACACCTTC
TRBJ2-1,TRBV4-1,.,.,CASSQVFNEQFF,TGCGCCAGCAGCCAAGTCTTTAATGAGCAGTTCTTC
TRBJ1-5,TRBV4-2,.,.,CASSQDSVAFNQPQHF,TGTGCCAGCAGCCAAGATTCGGTCGCCTTTAATCAGCCCCAGCATTTT
TRBJ2-1,TRBV10-3,TRBD2,.,CAIGKREVYNEQFF,TGTGCCATCGGCAAGCGGGAGGTCTACAATGAGCAGTTCTTC
TRBJ1-4,TRBV7-9,.,.,CASSQDRSATNEKLFF,TGTGCCAGCAGCCAAGACAGGTCTGCAACTAATGAAAAACTGTTTTTT
TRBJ1-4,TRBV25-1,TRBD1,.,CASQGARNEKLFF,TGTGCCAGCCAGGGGGCCCGGAATGAAAAACTGTTTTTT
TRBJ2-3,TRBV5-1,.,.,CASSSAVGTPWTQYF,TGCGCCAGCAGCTCCGCGGTCGGGACGCCGTGGACGCAGTATTTT